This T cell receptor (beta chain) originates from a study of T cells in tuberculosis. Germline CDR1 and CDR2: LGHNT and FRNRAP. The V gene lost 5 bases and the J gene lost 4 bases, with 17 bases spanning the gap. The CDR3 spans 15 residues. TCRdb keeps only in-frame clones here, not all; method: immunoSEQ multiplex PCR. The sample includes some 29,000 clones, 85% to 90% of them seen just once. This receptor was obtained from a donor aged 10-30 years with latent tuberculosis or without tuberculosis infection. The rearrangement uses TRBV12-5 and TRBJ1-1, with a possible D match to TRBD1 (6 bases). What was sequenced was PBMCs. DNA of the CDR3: TGTGCTAGTGGTGGAGATGGTATAGGGGGCACTGAAGCTTTCTTT. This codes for CASGGDGIGGTEAFF.